This record looks at one TCR beta chain sequence and its context. Its cognate antigen is unknown. The data were obtained in a study of cytotoxic CD8 clonotypes in ibrutinib-treated CLL. Study observations and caveats: Sustained-remission and progressing patients had unequal sampling times.

The V gene's germline CDR1 is LNHNV and CDR2 YYDKDF (reference sequence). CDR3 size: 16 residues. V shed 0 bases, J shed 1 base, and the junction held 4 bases outside the gene matches. The assay was immunoSEQ multiplex PCR, and TCRdb's table has in-frame clones only and misses some. The profile shows about 300,000 clones, roughly 76% of them singletons. This sequence joins TRBV15 and TRBJ2-3, with 7 bases lining up with TRBD1. This sample comprised PBMCs, obtained at disease progression, from a patient treated with ibrutinib. The origin of this receptor is a human donor with chronic lymphocytic leukemia. The CDR3 coding sequence is TGTGCCACCAGCAGAGACGGAACAGGGGGCACAGATACGCAGTATTTT. It encodes CATSRDGTGGTDTQYF. The variable domain in full, completed from reference TRBV15 and TRBJ2-3, reads DAMVIQNPRYQVTQFGKPVTLSCSQTLNHNVMYWYQQKSSQAPKLLFHYYDKDFNNEADTPDNFQSRRPNTSFCFLDIRSPGLGDTAMYLCATSRDGTGGTDTQYFGPGTRLTVL.